The clone carrying this TCR beta chain was detected many times. The antigen remains undetermined. In the original analysis: Between roughly 23,224 and 700,000 TCRs appeared in each sample, and the median stood at roughly 100,000. TCRdb redid the calling of the RACE reads with MiXCR, one entry per CDR3 protein. It is TCRdb's table, rather than the study itself, that gives the V and J calls and clone size. Of 360,000 or so distinct CDR3 sequences listed, about 6% are singletons. The time point: patch test 2, 6 weeks after DPC sensitization. As for treatment: therapeutic diphenylcyclopropenone sensitization with weekly scalp DPC. The entry originates in a study of human T cells and chemical hapten exposure. Study findings and constraints: Expanded TCRs made up significantly more big CDR3 similarity clusters than controls did. There was alopecia in the donors, so their immune response may differ from that of healthy people. Higher patch test scores went with higher counts of PT1 expanded TCRs.

The source was whole blood, collected in connection with sensitization to the hapten diphenylcyclopropenone (DPC). This TCR was recovered from a woman younger than 35 with alopecia areata. Some clones in this sample may be carry-over from other donors' samples.

The CDR3 protein is CSAPRGGRGTEAFF. For the CDR3, the DNA is TGCAGTGCCCCACGCGGGGGGCGCGGCACTGAAGCTTTCTTT. The rearrangement uses TRBV20-1 and TRBJ1-1; possible D gene TRBD1, 6 bases. Trimming took off 6 bases at V and 4 bases at J, with 18 bases between the two ends. Looked up from germline, CDR1 is DFQATT and CDR2 is SNEGSKA (reference sequence). The CDR3 has 14 residues.